The 20 T cell receptor beta chains below all came from one sample that was sequenced in a study of blood T cell repertoires in COVID-19 (TCRdb year 2020). Library preparation used the immunoSEQ multiplex PCR assay. What TCRdb holds here is the immuneACCESS table cut down to in-frame rearrangements. Part of the clones is not present; checked against another copy, under half of the missing clones reflect an unresolved V gene, and the others are unexplained. The sample data list some 220,000 clones, and roughly 88% of these were observed just once. The leading ten clones occupy around 3.5% of the sample. Sequenced input: PBMCs or T cells enriched from blood (not recorded which). Receptors originate from a woman aged 40 to 50 with acute COVID-19.

The genes are TRBV5-6 and TRBJ1-3, with D unclear. The V and J ends lost 1 base and 2 bases respectively, with 10 bases between them. This CDR3 region has 15 residues. Germline CDR1 reads SGHDT; CDR2 reads YYEEEE. This CDR3 is CASSLLVGTGNTIYF. The CDR3 coding sequence is TGTGCCAGCAGCTTGCTAGTGGGTACTGGAAACACCATATATTTT. Full variable domain (missing parts from reference TRBV5-6 and TRBJ1-3): DAGVTQSPTHLIKTRGQQVTLRCSPKSGHDTVSWYQQALGQGPQFIFQYYEEEERQRGNFPDRFSGHQFPNYSSELNVNALLLGDSALYLCASSLLVGTGNTIYFGEGSWLTVV.

V gene TRBV9 combines with J gene TRBJ1-2; 9 bases are a match to TRBD1. The CDR3 has 16 residues. Germline values: CDR1 SGDLS, CDR2 YYNGEE. V shed 3 bases, J shed 4 bases, and the junction held 10 bases outside the gene matches. In DNA form, the CDR3 reads TGTGCCAGCAGCGGCGGGGACAGGGTAGCGACCTATGGCTACACCTTC. Translation gives CASSGGDRVATYGYTF.

The genes are TRBV27 and TRBJ2-2; TRBD1 matches at 8 bases. V was pared by 6 bases and J by 1 base, with 13 bases of the junction left unmatched. Looked up from germline, CDR1 is MNHEY and CDR2 is SMNVEV (reference sequence). The CDR3 has 18 amino acids. The CDR3 is CASSLDRAHFWNTGELFF. CDR3 bases: TGTGCCAGCAGCCTGGACAGGGCCCACTTTTGGAACACCGGGGAGCTGTTTTTT.

The V and J genes are TRBV3-1 (or the pseudogene TRBV3-2) and TRBJ2-3; D is possibly TRBD2 (5 bases). V lost 2 bases and J 3 bases, leaving 15 bases between the germline ends. CDR1 LGHDT and CDR2 YNNKEL come from the germline V gene (reference sequence). The CDR3 has 16 amino acids. CDR3 sequence (DNA): TGTGCCAGCAGCCAATTGGTTAGCGTAGCGACAGATACGCAGTATTTT. It translates to CASSQLVSVATDTQYF.

The rearrangement joins TRBV13 to TRBJ2-7, with 8 bases matching TRBD1. The CDR3 has 15 amino acids. Germline assignment: CDR1 PRHDT and CDR2 FYEKMQ (reference sequence). The ends lost 5 bases at V and 3 bases at J; junction bases unmatched: 9. Here the CDR3 DNA reads TGTGCCAGCAGCCTCAACCGGGACAGGAACTACGAGCAGTACTTC. Protein product: CASSLNRDRNYEQYF.

V usage is TRBV28 and J usage is TRBJ1-3; weak D call: TRBD1 (5 bases). Trimming stripped 6 bases from V and 1 base from J, with 19 bases between. This CDR3 contains 17 residues. Germline assignment: CDR1 MDHEN and CDR2 SYDVKM. The CDR3 region has the DNA TGTGCCAGCAGAGGGGCACAGGCCCAACGGTCTGGAAACACCATATATTTT. This gives the protein CASRGAQAQRSGNTIYF. The whole variable domain, filled in from reference TRBV28 and TRBJ1-3, reads DVKVTQSSRYLVKRTGEKVFLECVQDMDHENMFWYRQDPGLGLRLIYFSYDVKMKEKGDIPEGYSVSREKKERFSLILESASTNQTSMYLCASRGAQAQRSGNTIYFGEGSWLTVV.

The rearrangement uses TRBV9 and TRBJ1-2; 9 nucleotides agree with TRBD1. The ends lost 4 bases at V and 2 bases at J; junction bases unmatched: 6. CDR3 length: 15 amino acids. The germline CDR1 and CDR2 sequences are SGDLS and YYNGEE. The CDR3 loop is CASSPGQGPNYGYTF. The CDR3 DNA follows: TGTGCCAGCAGCCCCGGACAGGGGCCCAACTATGGCTACACCTTC.

This clone has a count of ten or more. The rearrangement uses TRBV11-3 and TRBJ2-5, with TRBD1 matching over 11 bases. The V segment lost 1 base and the J segment 4 bases; nucleotides outside the gene matches: 8. CDR1 is SGHNT, CDR2 YENEEA, per germline. CDR3 length: 17 residues. Written as DNA, the CDR3 is TGTGCCAGCAGCTTAGGTACCGGGACAGGGGGTCGAGAGACCCAGTACTTC. Translation gives CASSLGTGTGGRETQYF.

This chain links TRBV7-8 with TRBJ1-2, with 8 bases aligning to TRBD1. Losses at the gene ends were 6 bases for V and 8 bases for J; bases not matched to a gene: 8. The length of the CDR3 is 13 residues. Germline values: CDR1 SGHVS, CDR2 FQNEAQ. CDR3 coding DNA: TGTGCCAGCAGACGTGGACAGGGTGGAGGCTACACCTTC. Translating it yields CASRRGQGGGYTF.

The chain joins TRBV7-3 to TRBJ2-1; 9 bases match TRBD1. Per the germline V gene, CDR1 is SGHTA and CDR2 is FQGTGA. This CDR3 has 15 residues. V gave up 2 bases and J gave up 1 base; unmatched junction bases: 0. CDR3 bases: TGTGCCAGCAGCTTAGGGACAGGGTCCTACAATGAGCAGTTCTTC. Translated, it gives CASSLGTGSYNEQFF.

J is TRBJ1-2 and V is TRBV2, with D perhaps TRBD1 (6 bases). V gave up 6 bases and J gave up 4 bases, with 15 bases separating them. The CDR3 consists of 14 residues. The germline V gene encodes CDR1 SNHLY and CDR2 FYNNEI. The CDR3 DNA is TGTGCCAGCAGAAGGGATGGACAGAGCTATGGCTACACCTTC. This gives the protein CASRRDGQSYGYTF. Together with reference TRBV2 and TRBJ1-2, the CDR3 gives the full variable domain: EPEVTQTPSHQVTQMGQEVILRCVPISNHLYFYWYRQILGQKVEFLVSFYNNEISEKSEIFDDQFSVERPDGSNFTLKIRSTKLEDSAMYFCASRRDGQSYGYTFGSGTRLTVV.

This clone was detected only once. The chain has TRBV4-3 and TRBJ2-3; D is undetermined. Deletions cut 0 bases from V and 0 bases from J, with 7 bases between. Germline values: CDR1 LGHNA, CDR2 YSLEER. There are 15 residues in the CDR3. CDR3 protein: CASSQDGPSTDTQYF. The CDR3 nucleotides are TGCGCCAGCAGCCAAGATGGGCCGAGCACAGATACGCAGTATTTT.

This clone appeared a single time. V is TRBV9 and J is TRBJ1-2; 8 positions agree with TRBD1. Germline lookup yields CDR1 SGDLS and CDR2 YYNGEE. V lost 4 bases, J lost 6 bases, and 8 bases stayed unmatched. The CDR3 has 14 amino acids. In DNA, the CDR3 is TGTGCCAGCAGCTCGGACAGGGTTCGGGATGGCTACACCTTC. Translating it yields CASSSDRVRDGYTF.

J is TRBJ2-1 and V is TRBV3-1 (or the pseudogene TRBV3-2); 10 nucleotides agree with TRBD2. Trimming at V came to 2 bases and at J to 0 bases, leaving 7 bases not matched to a gene. The length of the CDR3 is 18 residues. Per germline, CDR1 LGHDT and CDR2 YNNKEL (reference sequence). CDR3 loop: CASSQLAGASSSYNEQFF. The CDR3 DNA sequence: TGTGCCAGCAGCCAACTAGCGGGGGCCTCTAGCTCCTACAATGAGCAGTTCTTC.

The rearrangement uses TRBV19 and TRBJ1-1; D ambiguous. Trimming shortened V by 2 bases and J by 1 base, and 14 bases separated the two germline ends. Germline V gene data show CDR1 as LNHDA and CDR2 as SQIVND (reference sequence). CDR3 length: 16 residues. CDR3 DNA: TGTGCCAGTAGTATAATCGCCGGCGCGGCGAACACTGAAGCTTTCTTT. Translating it yields CASSIIAGAANTEAFF.

A few counts support this clone. V is TRBV10-3 and J is TRBJ1-5; D possibly corresponds to TRBD1 (6 bases). Trimming removed 4 bases from V and 1 base from J, with 11 bases in between. This CDR3 region has 15 residues. The germline CDR1 and CDR2 sequences are ENHRY and SYGVKD. The CDR3, as DNA: TGTGCCATCAGTGCACAGGGAAAGAGCAATCAGCCCCAGCATTTT. Amino acid sequence: CAISAQGKSNQPQHF.

This clone was detected only a few times. This chain joins TRBV19 and TRBJ1-3; D uncertain. Between the trimmed V and J ends, which lost 7 bases and 0 bases, there was a span of 7 bases. Germline V gene data show CDR1 as LNHDA and CDR2 as SQIVND (reference sequence). CDR3 length equals 13 residues. The CDR3 DNA reads TGTGCCAGTATGGACTTCTCTGGAAACACCATATATTTT. Residues: CASMDFSGNTIYF.

The chain recombines TRBV6-5 with TRBJ1-1; no definite D call. CDR1 is MNHEY and CDR2 is SVGAGI in the germline V gene. The V end was cut by 10 bases, the J end by 4 bases, with 19 bases between. The length of the CDR3 is 14 residues. The CDR3 spells CAIKPPGMITEAFF. The DNA of the CDR3 is TGTGCCATTAAGCCCCCCGGGATGATCACTGAAGCTTTCTTT.

This clone was observed a few times. The rearrangement joins TRBV9 to TRBJ2-7; tentative D call: TRBD2 (6 bases). CDR3 length: 15 residues. V was clipped by 0 bases and J by 2 bases, with 12 bases between them. Germline V gene sequence: CDR1 SGDLS, CDR2 YYNGEE. This CDR3 is CASSVGGGAAYEQYF. DNA for the CDR3: TGTGCCAGCAGCGTAGGGGGAGGAGCCGCCTACGAGCAGTACTTC.

The chain recombines TRBV7-9 with TRBJ1-4; D unresolved. Germline lookup yields CDR1 SEHNR and CDR2 FQNEAQ (reference sequence). V was clipped by 3 bases and J by 4 bases, with 12 bases between them. The CDR3 runs 15 residues. In DNA, the CDR3 is TGTGCCAGCAGCTTCCCGGAGGCCGTTAATGAAAAACTGTTTTTT. Translation: CASSFPEAVNEKLFF.